These 20 T cell receptor beta chains originate from one sample sequenced in a study of blood T cell repertoires in COVID-19. TCRdb keeps only in-frame clones here, not all; method: immunoSEQ multiplex PCR. Among around 200,000 clones listed, around 80% were seen once. The sample consisted of peripheral blood. The origin of the receptors is a woman aged 45-65 years with acute or convalescent COVID-19.

This clone was counted only a few times. V usage is TRBV27 and J usage is TRBJ2-5; the D gene is possibly TRBD1 (5 bases). The CDR3 sequence is 12 residues long. The V gene's germline CDR1 is MNHEY and CDR2 SMNVEV (reference sequence). V lost 4 bases, J lost 3 bases, and 6 bases lay in between. CDR3 sequence (DNA): TGTGCCAGCAGTTGCAGGGAAGAGACCCAGTACTTC. It specifies CASSCREETQYF.

J is TRBJ1-5 and V is TRBV3-1 (or the pseudogene TRBV3-2); no reliable D call. The CDR3 sequence is 13 residues long. Germline assignment: CDR1 LGHDT and CDR2 YNNKEL (reference sequence). The V end was cut by 4 bases, the J end by 5 bases, with 9 bases between. The CDR3 sequence: CASSLQLDQPQHF. The DNA for the CDR3 is TGTGCCAGCAGCCTACAGTTAGATCAGCCCCAGCATTTT.

The J gene is TRBJ1-2, the V gene TRBV6-5; D perhaps matches TRBD1 (5 bases). The CDR3 runs to 15 residues. In germline, CDR1 is MNHEY, CDR2 SVGAGI. The ends were cut back, 4 bases at V and 0 bases at J, with 12 bases in the middle. The CDR3 loop is CASSSLQDPNYGYTF. Written as DNA, the CDR3 is TGTGCCAGCAGTTCGCTACAGGACCCTAACTATGGCTACACCTTC.

A few counts support this clone. This chain connects TRBV6-5 to TRBJ2-7, with 7 nucleotides matching TRBD1. The CDR3 runs to 15 residues. V gave up 6 bases and J gave up 1 base; unmatched junction bases: 9. Germline V lookup: CDR1 MNHEY, CDR2 SVGAGI. CDR3 in amino acids: CASSPTGTTSYEQYF. The CDR3 region has the DNA TGTGCCAGCAGCCCGACAGGGACGACTTCCTACGAGCAGTACTTC.

The chain couples TRBV7-8 to TRBJ1-4, with D perhaps matching TRBD1 (6 bases). Germline V gene sequence: CDR1 SGHVS, CDR2 FQNEAQ. The CDR3 is made up of 12 amino acids. V was cut by 6 bases and J by 12 bases, with 14 bases left in between. The CDR3 loop reads CASRGEGVELFF. The DNA for the CDR3 is TGTGCCAGCAGGGGAGAGGGGGTGGAACTGTTTTTT.

V and J are TRBV6-6 and TRBJ1-1, with a weak D call TRBD1 (6 bases). From germline, CDR1 is MNHNY and CDR2 SVGAGI (reference sequence). V was pared by 6 bases and J by 4 bases, with 21 bases between. This CDR3 contains 16 residues. The CDR3 here is CASSPTPGGGGTEAFF. CDR3 coding DNA: TGTGCCAGCAGCCCCACCCCCGGGGGGGGCGGCACTGAAGCTTTCTTT.

This chain links TRBV7-2 with TRBJ2-1; no definite D call. Germline CDR1 reads SGHTA; CDR2 reads FQGNSA. This CDR3 comprises 15 residues. The V end lost 1 base, the J end lost 8 bases, and 15 bases lay between the germline ends. This CDR3 is CASSLGPAPEDEQFF. The CDR3 DNA reads as TGTGCCAGCAGCTTAGGGCCAGCCCCCGAGGATGAGCAGTTCTTC.

The J gene is TRBJ1-4, the V gene TRBV6-5; 7 bases agree with TRBD1. With 7 bases clipped from V and 5 bases from J, the junction kept 7 bases outside the gene matches. The CDR3 consists of 14 residues. Germline V CDR1 and CDR2: MNHEY, SVGAGI. CDR3 sequence: CASTADRKNEKLFF. The CDR3, as DNA: TGTGCCAGCACCGCGGACAGGAAAAATGAAAAACTGTTTTTT.

The chain uses TRBV3-1 (or the pseudogene TRBV3-2) and TRBJ1-6; tentative D call: TRBD1 (6 bases). The germline V gene has CDR1 LGHDT and CDR2 YNNKEL (reference sequence). V lost 8 bases and J lost 6, with 14 bases in between. CDR3 length: 14 residues. The CDR3 here is CASGGRESNSPLHF. CDR3 DNA: TGTGCCAGCGGGGGCCGAGAATCTAATTCACCCCTCCACTTT.

The chain employs TRBV30 and TRBJ1-2; D is uncertain. This CDR3 has 13 amino acids. CDR1 and CDR2 from the germline V gene are GTSNPN and SVGIG (reference sequence). Trimming removed 4 bases at V and 3 bases at J, with 12 bases between. The CDR3 sequence is CAWTKGVDYGYTF. CDR3 in DNA: TGTGCCTGGACCAAGGGAGTCGACTATGGCTACACCTTC.

This rearrangement joins TRBV19 to TRBJ1-1, with 7 positions matching TRBD1. Trimming at V came to 8 bases and at J to 4 bases, leaving 16 bases not matched to a gene. The CDR3 loop spans 16 amino acids. The germline CDR1 and CDR2 sequences are LNHDA and SQIVND (reference sequence). The CDR3 bases are TGTGCCAGTGGGGTCGTAAGGACAGGAGCACTCACTGAAGCTTTCTTT. Translated, it gives CASGVVRTGALTEAFF.

The rearrangement uses TRBV4-1 and TRBJ1-5; D gene uncertain. Trimming removed 0 bases from V and 0 bases from J, with 9 bases in between. The CDR3 runs 16 residues. CDR1 is MGHRA, CDR2 YSYEKL, per germline. The CDR3 protein is CASSQDLSYSNQPQHF. The CDR3, as DNA: TGCGCCAGCAGCCAAGATCTGAGCTATAGCAATCAGCCCCAGCATTTT.

This clone was found once. The junction departs from the called germline gene at one end, perhaps through a read error. V is TRBV18 and J is TRBJ2-1, with 10 positions matching TRBD1. From germline, CDR1 is KGHSH and CDR2 LQKENI. The CDR3 covers 13 residues. The CDR3 sequence is CASSPKDRGILIF. The CDR3 coding sequence is TGTGCCAGCTCACCCAAGGACAGGGGGATTCTGATCTTC.

The chain employs TRBV11-2 and TRBJ2-5; a possible D gene is TRBD2 (6 bases). Trimming pared 4 bases from V and 12 bases from J, leaving 12 bases between. Germline V lookup: CDR1 SGHAT, CDR2 FQNNGV. This CDR3 comprises 11 residues. In nucleotides, the CDR3 is TGTGCCAGCAGCTCCCCCGGGAGAAAGTACTTC. Translating it yields CASSSPGRKYF.

The count of this clone is one. This chain connects TRBV27 to TRBJ2-3; 7 nucleotides match TRBD2. Germline CDR1 is MNHEY and CDR2 is SMNVEV (reference sequence). The CDR3 is 13 residues long. J was trimmed by 1 base and V by 6 bases; bases with no gene match: 1. Here the CDR3 DNA reads TGTGCCAGCAGCGGACTAGGCACAGATACGCAGTATTTT. Translating it yields CASSGLGTDTQYF.

The sample holds a few counts of this clone. The chain links TRBV4-1 to TRBJ2-7, with D perhaps TRBD2 (6 bases). CDR1 is MGHRA and CDR2 is YSYEKL in the germline V gene. The CDR3 sequence is 18 residues long. With 0 bases removed from V and 4 bases from J, the gap between germline ends came to 22 bases. CDR3 loop: CASSQDFAQRVLGYEQYF. Here the CDR3 DNA reads TGCGCCAGCAGCCAAGATTTTGCCCAGCGGGTGCTCGGGTACGAGCAGTACTTC.

The rearrangement links TRBV5-1 to TRBJ1-1; 8 nucleotides agree with TRBD1. The CDR3 has 14 residues. V shed 4 bases and J 0 bases; nucleotides not matched to a gene: 2. Germline CDR1 SGHRS, CDR2 YFSETQ. The CDR3 spells CASSPGGVNTEAFF. The CDR3 DNA reads TGCGCCAGCAGCCCAGGGGGCGTGAACACTGAAGCTTTCTTT. The whole variable domain, filled in from reference TRBV5-1 and TRBJ1-1, reads KAGVTQTPRYLIKTRGQQVTLSCSPISGHRSVSWYQQTPGQGLQFLFEYFSETQRNKGNFPGRFSGRQFSNSRSEMNVSTLELGDSALYLCASSPGGVNTEAFFGQGTRLTVV.

This rearrangement joins TRBV28 to TRBJ2-5, with 8 bases identical to TRBD2. This CDR3 is built from 11 residues. After removal of 11 bases from V and 1 base from J, the junction contained 0 bases not matched to a gene. In germline, CDR1 is MDHEN, CDR2 SYDVKM. In DNA, the CDR3 is TGTGCCGCGGGGGGCCAAGAGACCCAGTACTTC. Its protein product is CAAGGQETQYF. The full variable domain, in which reference TRBV28 and TRBJ2-5 provide the parts outside the CDR3, is DVKVTQSSRYLVKRTGEKVFLECVQDMDHENMFWYRQDPGLGLRLIYFSYDVKMKEKGDIPEGYSVSREKKERFSLILESASTNQTSMYLCAAGGQETQYFGPGTRLLVL.

The V gene is TRBV11-1, the J gene TRBJ2-7; D perhaps matches TRBD1 (6 bases). Trimming cost V 2 bases and J 0 bases, with 11 bases left between them. Germline V lookup: CDR1 SGHAT, CDR2 FQDESV (reference sequence). The CDR3 is made up of 15 amino acids. The CDR3 protein is CASSLRRTASYEQYF. In nucleotides, the CDR3 is TGTGCCAGCAGCTTACGGAGGACAGCCTCCTACGAGCAGTACTTC.

This chain links TRBV5-1 with TRBJ1-2, with D uncertain. The CDR3 runs 13 residues. CDR1 is SGHRS, CDR2 YFSETQ, per germline. V was trimmed by 1 base and J by 6 bases, leaving 10 bases between them. CDR3 DNA: TGCGCCAGCAGCTTGCTGCCTCCGGATGGCTACACCTTC. This translates into CASSLLPPDGYTF.